Detailed here is one T cell receptor (beta chain). The target antigen is unknown. The sample contains more than one DNA sequence encoding this CDR3. The DNA input per sorted-subset replicate PCR was about 180 ng, corresponding to 25,000 to 35,000 T cell genomes. Only in-frame clones appear in the TCRdb table, and some are missing; sequencing was by immunoSEQ multiplex PCR. Here the sample spans approximately 2.5 million clones, over 85% being singletons. This entry belongs to a study of shared clonotypes between healthy human individuals. Overall study: Two female and three male donors aged 18 to 49 were enrolled.

Study-wide results and limits: Estimated clonotype richness was generally higher in naive than memory subsets. Sample collection involved blood only; tissue repertoires are likely different.

The CDR3 is 15 amino acids. Germline trimming cut 1 base from V and 1 base from J; bases unmatched to any gene: 1. Per the germline V gene, CDR1 is KGHSH and CDR2 is LQKENI. This rearrangement joins TRBV18 to TRBJ2-5, with 9 bases lining up with TRBD1. Sequencing was done on a sample of naive CD4+ T cells sorted from blood. Regarding subset: CD45RA+ positively selected. This receptor was identified in a man aged 18 to 29 in good health. CDR3: CASSPRTGVQETQYF. Here the CDR3 DNA reads TGTGCCAGCTCACCACGGACAGGGGTCCAAGAGACCCAGTACTTC.